The clone carrying this T cell receptor beta chain was found a few times. The antigen is unknown. The sample is drawn from a study of CD8 T cells in ankylosing spondylitis. TCRdb redid the calling of the 5' RACE reads with MiXCR, one entry per CDR3 protein. The repertoire holds some 200,000 distinct CDR3 sequences, 9.5% to 15% seen once, with about 15% in the top ten. Regarding the study as a whole: In the blood and synovial fluid of reactive arthritis, some motif variants had been previously reported.

The V end was cut by 7 bases, the J end by 4 bases, with 17 bases between. The length of the CDR3 is 16 residues. This TCR derives from a male donor with ankylosing spondylitis or in good health (not recorded which). Sequencing was carried out using blood, either unsorted or a sorted T cell fraction (not recorded which). The rearrangement links TRBV12-3 or TRBV12-4 to TRBJ2-6, with D tentatively TRBD2 (5 bases). Here the CDR3 DNA reads TGTGCCAGCAAGGGAGAAGCGCCCTCCGGGGCCAACGTCCTGACTTTC. It specifies CASKGEAPSGANVLTF.